This TCR beta chain emerged from a study of cytomegalovirus exposure and HLA in healthy donors. Study observations and caveats: Sequencing likely produced, as an artifact, a cluster of highly shared sequence variants. Cytomegalovirus-associated TCR beta chains were listed, numbering more than 150. HLA alleles were associated with 17,000 or so TCR beta sequences in a later analysis at 0.05 false discovery rate. In a later analysis, V- and J-gene trimming of beta chains associated with a DCLRE1C missense variant, replicated independently.

About this clone: As yet, its antigen is unknown.

It was with 60 Vbeta and 13 Jbeta primers that the PCR ran. Sequencing used immunoSEQ multiplex PCR; TCRdb keeps in-frame clones, though not all of them. The sample contains approximately 95,000 clones, around four fifths of which appear only once. Sequenced sample: PBMCs. The source is a woman in her 40s in good health and CMV-seropositive.

The CDR3 bases are TGCGCCAGCAGCTTGCGAATACAAGGGGGTATGGGCTTCGGAAATCAGCCCCAGCATTTT. Encoded protein: CASSLRIQGGMGFGNQPQHF. The chain combines TRBV5-1 with TRBJ1-5; tentatively, D is TRBD1 (6 bases). Germline CDR1 reads SGHRS; CDR2 reads YFSETQ. CDR3 length equals 20 residues. Trimming removed 1 base at V and 4 bases at J, with 27 bases between.